This TCR beta chain derives from a study of cytomegalovirus exposure and HLA in healthy donors (dated by TCRdb to 2015 to 2018). About the investigation overall: An earlier analysis of roughly 610 of the donors reported 276 Gb of sequence data and 95 million to 120 million unique TCR beta sequences obtained from about 200 million T cells. An early release covering roughly 600 HLA-typed donors comprised about 300 gigabases of sequencing data and 85 million to 100 million unique TCR sequences. Among the roughly 400 genotyped donors, around 79% belonged to the genetic ancestry cluster associated with self-reported Caucasian donors. The study was designed to test whether signatures of past pathogen exposure could be identified by cataloging public T cell receptors. Using immunosequencing, the study profiled T cell repertoires from 500 to 800 subjects and related those repertoires to cytomegalovirus serostatus. Besides the first cohort of approximately 670 subjects, a separate validation cohort made up of about 120 different subjects was used. High-throughput TCR immunosequencing, statistical association of individual TCRs with disease status, and machine learning were combined to predict cytomegalovirus infection status. To study patterns of TCR occurrence, a later analysis re-analyzed previously published TCR beta repertoires from more than 550 donors and added high-resolution HLA genotyping. Rather than drawing on any new phenotypic data, the later analysis identified candidate immune exposures from TCR beta sequences and the way those sequences occurred across donors. To decide whether each TCR beta V gene segment behaved as functional or pseudogenic, an earlier analysis of some 570 of the donors relied on high-throughput TCR beta sequencing. Alongside the repertoire data, information on donor age, sex, ethnicity and CMV serostatus was compiled. In a later genetic analysis, genome-wide SNP genotypes for about 55% of the 666 donors were used, and that subset was treated as a discovery cohort. All discovery cohort repertoires had been generated on a single sequencing platform. Class I and class II HLA loci were covered by the typing at four-digit resolution. Typing coverage differed by locus: A, B, C, DRB1 and DQB1 were typed in about 620-630 donors, DQA1 in about 560, DPA1 in 600 to 610, and DPB1 in just under 480. About five DR-DQ haplotypes were handled as single units for association and clustering, since linkage in the cohort was strong. On average, 235,054 unique TCR beta nucleotide sequences were sequenced per donor among fewer than 500 genotyped donors of the cohort, with about 17% of those sequences being non-productive. What the work shows at the level of the full study, not this receptor alone: The authors suggested that the approach could potentially be generalized to other disease states and immunological phenotypes. According to a later analysis, parvovirus B19, influenza, CMV and Epstein-Barr virus appeared linked to several top co-occurrence clusters. A few of the identified cytomegalovirus-associated TCR beta chains were confirmed in vitro to be specific for cytomegalovirus antigens. About 17 rarely observed V segments, including chromosome 9 orphons, were excluded from the earlier analysis of approximately 600 of the donors because counts were too low. Some IMGT-functional V segments, including TRBV6-2 and TRBV6-3, could not be distinguished by the 87-base-pair reads and were therefore excluded. HLA typing was unavailable for some donors at each locus, so association tests used only the typed subset. Correlated functional status among segregating V segments might reflect linkage disequilibrium, but an unknown experimental factor could not be ruled out. An earlier analysis of approximately 570 of the donors showed that most TCR beta V segments appeared in productive rearrangements either about 90% or about 30% of the time, which broadly matched IMGT annotations. According to a later analysis, most CMV-associated TCR beta chains appeared to be HLA-restricted, and the HLA associations seemed to be driven largely by CMV exposure. CMV serostatus was the only immune exposure information available for the cohort. In this cohort, only TCR beta chains were sequenced, and detectable features were limited by the absence of alpha or paired-chain data. The study listed 150 to 200 TCR beta chains as associated with cytomegalovirus. V-gene and J-gene trimming of TCR beta chains was associated with a missense DCLRE1C variant in a later genetic analysis, and the association was replicated in an independent cohort. Cytomegalovirus status was reported to be diagnosed by the classifier with high specificity and sensitivity in both the original and validation cohorts. In a later analysis, the rate of TCR association differed among HLA loci, with DRB1 alleles having the most associated TCRs and HLA-C alleles having the fewest. A later analysis associated 15,000 to 20,000 TCR beta sequences with specific HLA alleles at a false discovery rate of 0.05. Compared with the roughly 700-donor mean, donors in an Asian-associated ancestry cluster had fewer N-insertions in productive TCRs, according to a later genetic analysis. A further reported finding was that TCR beta sequences accurately predicted the HLA-A and HLA-B alleles for most subjects in the first cohort. Strong co-occurrence of HLA alleles, especially DR and DQ, made assigning TCR associations to individual alleles difficult. Sequencing depth was assumed to be roughly uniform across donors in the presence/absence analyses, though that assumption may not hold. A later analysis found that HLA-associated TCR beta chains were more clonally expanded and had lower generation probabilities than equally common non-associated chains. A group of highly shared sequence variants was considered likely to be a technical artifact of the sequencing pipeline. Across donors, most TCR sequences were observed very rarely, whereas some public TCRs were present in many individuals.

The protocol used for the library was the immunoSEQ multiplex PCR assay. For the multiplex PCR, a mixture combining 60 forward primers for TCR Vbeta segments and 13 reverse primers for TCR Jbeta segments was used. Amplification of the CDR3 region of rearranged TCR beta genes was performed with a multiplex PCR assay on genomic DNA. The Illumina HiSeq System was used to sequence the amplified TCR beta libraries as 87-base-pair reads. Regarding the original processing steps: A later analysis counted tens of millions of unique TCR beta chains across the 666 repertoires, and around 12 million of these chains were shared by at least two donors. To remove PCR and sequencing errors, raw reads were error-corrected and collapsed into unique sequences using a nearest-neighbor algorithm that merged closely related sequences. Alignment of CDR3 sequences to IMGT reference sequences was used to assign V, D and J gene segments. For a sequence to be retained, at least a six-nucleotide match to both a V gene segment and a J gene segment was required. Rearrangements were classified as productive when the CDR3 lacked stop codons and remained in frame with V and J, and all other rearrangements were classified as non-productive. CDR3 was defined by IMGT convention, running from the second conserved V-encoded cysteine to the conserved J-encoded phenylalanine. Sequences without an unambiguous match to a single V gene segment were excluded from the earlier analysis of almost 600 of the donors. In an earlier analysis of a few hundred of the donors, V segments were called functional above 56.7% productive rearrangements and were called segregating when the between-donor standard deviation exceeded 5%. To diagnose cytomegalovirus status from the catalog of TCR beta chain sequences, a statistical classification framework was built. V and J gene assignment, in a later analysis, came from comparing TCR nucleotide sequences with IMGT/GENE-DB human TR gene sequences. The TCRdist pipeline was used in a later analysis to assign CDR3 sequences and most-parsimonious VDJ recombination scenarios. In a later analysis, every TCR beta chain was defined by the combination of its CDR3 amino acid sequence and its V-gene family, and reads without a unique V-gene family were dropped. As a way to deal with suspected cross-contamination and a sequencing artifact, a later analysis dropped under 600 nucleotide sequences that were highly shared and had low generation probability. In a later analysis, a clonal expansion index for each public chain was calculated from normalized within-repertoire ranks of inferred template counts. In a later analysis, generation probabilities were computed using a VDJ recombination model fitted to out-of-frame rearrangements, and the results were checked against IGoR. In a later analysis, hypergeometric tests were used to score TCR-TCR, TCR-HLA and TCR-CMV co-occurrence, with a repertoire-size bias correction applied to TCR pairs. In a later analysis, false discovery rates were estimated by permuting HLA or CMV assignments 20 times. A later analysis grouped co-occurring TCRs with DBSCAN, adding TCRdist sequence similarity when clustering within HLA-allele-positive subsets. Repertoires with fewer than 30,000 or more than 120,000 public chains were left out of co-occurrence clustering, as were about 5 repertoires with anomalous nucleotide sharing. Held by TCRdb, this immuneACCESS table contains in-frame sequences only and omits some clones. Under half of the omission traces to an unresolved V gene where checked; the cause of the rest is unknown. V, J and clone size are those of that table, while D and trimming were read from the DNA. The sample profile shows some 150,000 clones; roughly four fifths of them were found once. Approximately 1.5% of the sample lies in the top ten.

To note about this clone: It lacks a known antigen. Per-base quality was not reported, and no clone a single base away is much larger than it.

The cohort consisted of some 670 healthy bone marrow donors. All cohort members were sampled while nominally healthy, although unrecorded immune exposures were likely present. The donor tested CMV seropositive, placing the donor among the approximately 290 seropositive members of the cohort. A peripheral blood sample was collected from each donor, and TCR beta sequencing was performed on peripheral blood mononuclear cells. The Qiagen DNeasy Blood Extraction Kit was used to extract genomic DNA from the blood cell samples. V loses 4 bases of germline sequence and J loses 0 bases, and the interval between the two ends is 9 bases. The CDR3 has 14 amino acids, counting the end cysteine and phenylalanine. Only CDR3 DNA remains: 42 bases, in frame from the first base. CDR1 and CDR2 are read off the germline V gene (reference sequence) as SEHNR and FQNEAQ.

The TCR comes from a man aged 25-45 years in good health and CMV-seropositive. Sequencing was performed on PBMCs. The sequence joins TRBV7-9 to TRBJ1-1, and possibly TRBD1, on 6 matching bases. The bases read TGTGCCAGCAGCTCACAGGGCTTGAACACTGAAGCTTTCTTT. The resulting protein is CASSSQGLNTEAFF.